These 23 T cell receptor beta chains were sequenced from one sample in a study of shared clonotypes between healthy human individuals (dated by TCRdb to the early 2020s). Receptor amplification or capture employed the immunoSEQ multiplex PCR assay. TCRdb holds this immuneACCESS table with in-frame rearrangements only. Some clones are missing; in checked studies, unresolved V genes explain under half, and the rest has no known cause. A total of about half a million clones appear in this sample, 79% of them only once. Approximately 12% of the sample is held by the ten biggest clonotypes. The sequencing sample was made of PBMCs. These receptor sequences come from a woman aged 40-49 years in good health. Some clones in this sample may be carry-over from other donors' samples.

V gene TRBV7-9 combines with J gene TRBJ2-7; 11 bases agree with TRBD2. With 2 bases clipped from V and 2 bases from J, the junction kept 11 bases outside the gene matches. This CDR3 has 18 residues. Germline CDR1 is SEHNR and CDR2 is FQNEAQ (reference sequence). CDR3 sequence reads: CASSLFSGRAWDPYEQYF. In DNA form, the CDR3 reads TGTGCCAGCAGCTTATTTAGCGGGAGGGCCTGGGACCCCTACGAGCAGTACTTC.

The CDR3 is CASSEADSHTYEQYF. The CDR3 DNA follows: TGCGCCAGCAGTGAGGCGGACTCTCATACCTACGAGCAGTACTTC. This rearrangement joins TRBV10-2 to TRBJ2-7; a weak D match, TRBD2 (5 bases). Germline CDR1 reads WSHSY; CDR2 reads SAAADI. The V gene lost 2 bases and the J gene lost 2 bases, with 13 bases spanning the gap. The length of the CDR3 is 15 residues.

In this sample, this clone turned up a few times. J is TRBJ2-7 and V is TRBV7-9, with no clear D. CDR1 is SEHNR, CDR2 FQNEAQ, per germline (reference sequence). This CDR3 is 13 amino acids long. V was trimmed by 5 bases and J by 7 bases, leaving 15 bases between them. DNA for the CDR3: TGTGCCAGCAGCATAGACGGGCCATGGGAGCAGTACTTC. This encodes CASSIDGPWEQYF.

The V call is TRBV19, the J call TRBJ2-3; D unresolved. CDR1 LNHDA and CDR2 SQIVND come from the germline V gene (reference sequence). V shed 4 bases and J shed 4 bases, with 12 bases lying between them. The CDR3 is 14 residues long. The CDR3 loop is CASSTQGSADTQYF. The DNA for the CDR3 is TGTGCCAGTAGTACCCAAGGGTCGGCAGATACGCAGTATTTT.

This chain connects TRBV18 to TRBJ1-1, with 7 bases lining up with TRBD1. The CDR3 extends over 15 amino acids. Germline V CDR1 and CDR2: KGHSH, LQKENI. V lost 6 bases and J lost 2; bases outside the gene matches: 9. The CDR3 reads CASSPDRAKNTEAFF. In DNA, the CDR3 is TGTGCCAGCTCCCCCGACAGGGCGAAAAACACTGAAGCTTTCTTT.

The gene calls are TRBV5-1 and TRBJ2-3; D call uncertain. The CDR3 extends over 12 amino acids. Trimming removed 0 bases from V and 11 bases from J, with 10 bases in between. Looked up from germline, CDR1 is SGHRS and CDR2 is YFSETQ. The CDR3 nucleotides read TGCGCCAGCAGCTTGGACGCGGAGCTGCAGTATTTT. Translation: CASSLDAELQYF.

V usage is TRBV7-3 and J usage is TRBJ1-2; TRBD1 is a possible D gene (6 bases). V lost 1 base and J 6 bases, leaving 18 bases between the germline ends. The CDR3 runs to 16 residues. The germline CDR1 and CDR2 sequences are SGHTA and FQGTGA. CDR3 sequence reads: CASSLSPGGGLDGYTF. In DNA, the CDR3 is TGTGCCAGCAGCTTAAGTCCTGGTGGGGGGCTGGATGGCTACACCTTC.

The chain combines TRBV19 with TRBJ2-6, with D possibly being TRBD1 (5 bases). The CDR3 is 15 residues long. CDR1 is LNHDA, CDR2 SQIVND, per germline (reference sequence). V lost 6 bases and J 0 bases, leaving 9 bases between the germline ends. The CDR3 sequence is CASRHDSSGANVLTF. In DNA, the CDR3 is TGTGCCAGTAGACACGACAGCTCTGGGGCCAACGTCCTGACTTTC. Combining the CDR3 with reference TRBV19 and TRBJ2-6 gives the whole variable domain DGGITQSPKYLFRKEGQNVTLSCEQNLNHDAMYWYRQDPGQGLRLIYYSQIVNDFQKGDIAEGYSVSREKKESFPLTVTSAQKNPTAFYLCASRHDSSGANVLTFGAGSRLTVL.

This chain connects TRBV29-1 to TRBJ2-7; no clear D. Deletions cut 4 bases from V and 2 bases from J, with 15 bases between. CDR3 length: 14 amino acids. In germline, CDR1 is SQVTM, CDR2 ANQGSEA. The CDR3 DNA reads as TGCAGCGTTGTTGGCGACACATTCACCTACGAGCAGTACTTC. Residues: CSVVGDTFTYEQYF.

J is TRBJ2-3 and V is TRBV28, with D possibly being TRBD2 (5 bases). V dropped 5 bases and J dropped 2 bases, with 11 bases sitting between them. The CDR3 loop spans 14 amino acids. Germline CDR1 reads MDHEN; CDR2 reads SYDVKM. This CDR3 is CASSLSAPTDTQYF. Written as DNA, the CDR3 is TGTGCCAGCAGTCTTAGCGCTCCCACAGATACGCAGTATTTT.

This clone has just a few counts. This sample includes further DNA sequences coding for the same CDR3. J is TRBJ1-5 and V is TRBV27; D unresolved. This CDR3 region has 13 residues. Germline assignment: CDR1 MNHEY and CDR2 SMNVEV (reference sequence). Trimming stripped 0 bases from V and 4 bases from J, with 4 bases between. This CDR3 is CASSLSGNQPQHF. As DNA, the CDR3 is TGTGCCAGCAGTTTATCAGGGAATCAGCCCCAGCATTTT.

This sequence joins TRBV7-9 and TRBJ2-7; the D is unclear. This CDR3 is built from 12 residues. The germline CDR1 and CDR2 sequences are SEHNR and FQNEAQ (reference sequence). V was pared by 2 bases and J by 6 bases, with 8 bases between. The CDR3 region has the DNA TGTGCCAGCAGCTTACCCCTGGGCGAGCAGTACTTC. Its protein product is CASSLPLGEQYF.

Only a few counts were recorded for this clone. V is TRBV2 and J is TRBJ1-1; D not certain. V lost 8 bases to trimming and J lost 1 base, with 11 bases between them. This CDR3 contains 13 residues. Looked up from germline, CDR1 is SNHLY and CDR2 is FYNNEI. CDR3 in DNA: TGTGCCAGCGCCCTACACGAGAACACTGAAGCTTTCTTT. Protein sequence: CASALHENTEAFF. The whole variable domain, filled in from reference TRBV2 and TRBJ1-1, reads EPEVTQTPSHQVTQMGQEVILRCVPISNHLYFYWYRQILGQKVEFLVSFYNNEISEKSEIFDDQFSVERPDGSNFTLKIRSTKLEDSAMYFCASALHENTEAFFGQGTRLTVV.

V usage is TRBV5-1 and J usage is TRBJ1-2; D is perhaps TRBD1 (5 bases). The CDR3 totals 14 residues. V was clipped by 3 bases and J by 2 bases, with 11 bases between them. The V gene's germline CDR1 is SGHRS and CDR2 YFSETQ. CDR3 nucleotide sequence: TGCGCCAGCAGCTCAGAAGGGACCAACTATGGCTACACCTTC. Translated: CASSSEGTNYGYTF.

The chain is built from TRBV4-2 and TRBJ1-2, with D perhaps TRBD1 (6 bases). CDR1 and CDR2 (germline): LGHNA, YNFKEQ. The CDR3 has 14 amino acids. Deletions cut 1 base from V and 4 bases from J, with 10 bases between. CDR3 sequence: CASSQARTVYGYTF. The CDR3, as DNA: TGTGCCAGCAGCCAAGCCCGGACAGTCTATGGCTACACCTTC.

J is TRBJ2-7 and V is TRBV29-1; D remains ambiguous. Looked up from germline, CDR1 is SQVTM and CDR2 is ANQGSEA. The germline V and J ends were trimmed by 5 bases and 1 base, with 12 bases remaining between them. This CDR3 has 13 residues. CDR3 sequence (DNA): TGCAGCGTTTCGGCCACGGAATCCTACGAGCAGTACTTC. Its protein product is CSVSATESYEQYF.

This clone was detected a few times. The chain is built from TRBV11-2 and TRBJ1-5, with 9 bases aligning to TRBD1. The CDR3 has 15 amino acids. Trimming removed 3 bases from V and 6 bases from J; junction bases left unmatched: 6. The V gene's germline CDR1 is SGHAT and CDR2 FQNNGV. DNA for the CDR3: TGTGCCAGCAGCTTGGACAGGGGAGTAGGTCAGCCCCAGCATTTT. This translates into CASSLDRGVGQPQHF.

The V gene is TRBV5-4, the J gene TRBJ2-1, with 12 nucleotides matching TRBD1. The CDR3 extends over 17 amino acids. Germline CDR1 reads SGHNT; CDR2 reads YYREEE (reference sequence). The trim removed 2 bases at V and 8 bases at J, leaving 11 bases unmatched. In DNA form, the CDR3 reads TGTGCCAGCAGCTTCGGTGTTAGGGGACAGGGGGCCTATGAGCAGTTCTTC. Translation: CASSFGVRGQGAYEQFF.

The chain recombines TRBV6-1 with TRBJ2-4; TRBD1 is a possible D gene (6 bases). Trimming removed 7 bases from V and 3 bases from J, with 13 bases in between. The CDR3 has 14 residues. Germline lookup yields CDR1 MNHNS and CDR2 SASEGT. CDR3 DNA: TGTGCCAGCAACCCGACAGGACTCAAAAACATTCAGTACTTC. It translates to CASNPTGLKNIQYF.

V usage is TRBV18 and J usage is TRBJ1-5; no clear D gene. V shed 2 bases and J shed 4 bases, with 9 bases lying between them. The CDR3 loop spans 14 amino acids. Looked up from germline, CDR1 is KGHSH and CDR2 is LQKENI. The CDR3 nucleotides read TGTGCCAGCTCACCAAGTATGTCTAATCAGCCCCAGCATTTT. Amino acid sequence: CASSPSMSNQPQHF.

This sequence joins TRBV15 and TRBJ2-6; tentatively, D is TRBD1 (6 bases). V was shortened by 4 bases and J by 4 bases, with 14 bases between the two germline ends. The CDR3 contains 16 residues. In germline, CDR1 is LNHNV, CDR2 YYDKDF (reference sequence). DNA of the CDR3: TGTGCCACCAGCACCTCTACAGGGACCGGGGCCAACGTCCTGACTTTC. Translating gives CATSTSTGTGANVLTF.

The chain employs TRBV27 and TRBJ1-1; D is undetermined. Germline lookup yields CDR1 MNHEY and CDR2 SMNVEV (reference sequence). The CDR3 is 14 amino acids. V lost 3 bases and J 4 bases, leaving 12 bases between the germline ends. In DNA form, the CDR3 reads TGTGCCAGCAGTTTTTCCGCTGGGAGCACTGAAGCTTTCTTT. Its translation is CASSFSAGSTEAFF.

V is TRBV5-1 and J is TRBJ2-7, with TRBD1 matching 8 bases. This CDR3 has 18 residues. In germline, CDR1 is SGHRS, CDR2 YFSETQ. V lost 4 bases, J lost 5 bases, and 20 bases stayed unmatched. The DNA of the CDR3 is TGCGCCAGCAGCCCGGGCTGGGTGGGGACAGGAGTCCCCCACGAGCAGTACTTC. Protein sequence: CASSPGWVGTGVPHEQYF.